This T cell receptor (beta chain) was sequenced for a study of T cell repertoires in cytomegalovirus infection. Overall study: A matching HLA type, together with CMV infection, was signaled by public TCR beta signatures.

One entry per CDR3 protein, called by TCRdb with MiXCR from the reads. The sample comprises 340,000 or so distinct CDR3 sequences, roughly 25% of which are singletons, and roughly 15% rests with the top ten. For this clonotype: What it binds is not known.

CDR1 and CDR2 (germline): SGHTA, FQGTGA. The CDR3 is 14 residues long. V trimming: 6 bases; J trimming: 5 bases; junction bases outside the gene matches: 6. General study results and limits: It was HLA-C-restricted CMV-specific TCR beta clonotypes that dominated the response ex vivo.

The chain recombines TRBV7-3 with TRBJ2-5; 10 bases are a match to TRBD1. The sequencing used cultured PBMCs, collected from culture after CMV antigen stimulation. This receptor was identified in a human donor in good health (CMV status not recorded). Some clones in this sample may be carry-over from other donors' samples. CDR3 region: CASSLTGGRETQYF. CDR3 coding DNA: TGTGCCAGCAGTTTGACAGGGGGCCGGGAGACCCAGTACTTC.